The rows below give T cell receptor beta chains drawn from one sample of a study of neurological immune-mediated disorders. TCRdb fed the 5' RACE reads into MiXCR, producing one record per CDR3 protein. There are 120,000 or so distinct CDR3 sequences in the sample; 3% to 3.5% occur only once, and 1% to 1.5% lies in the top ten. Sequencing was done on a sample of PBMCs. Receptor source: a woman in her 30s with multiple sclerosis. Each CDR3 is given without its conserved first and last residue.

TRBV7-9	TRBJ2-7	ASRTGQSYEQY
TRBV6-5	TRBJ2-2	ASSYWGAGELF
TRBV20-1	TRBJ1-4	SAREAIGALRGNEKLF
TRBV19	TRBJ2-1	ASSFREDEQF
TRBV19	TRBJ2-3	ASSIRLPTSTDTQY
TRBV20-1	TRBJ2-7	SLPGTRGYEQY
TRBV20-1	TRBJ1-1	SARDEAGMNTEAF
TRBV5-6	TRBJ1-1	ASSLKRGRPQAF
TRBV20-1	TRBJ2-3	SARDWAGLGTDTQY
TRBV20-1	TRBJ2-3	SATKPGAGADTQY
TRBV12-3/TRBV12-4	TRBJ1-2	ASSIIGHGYT
TRBV5-1	TRBJ2-1	ASSLTGFGSYNEQF
TRBV14	TRBJ2-3	ASSRDRGIDTQY
TRBV12-3/TRBV12-4	TRBJ1-1	ASSPYRGTEAF
TRBV20-1	TRBJ2-1	SGTIPNSYNEQF